Below, 30 T cell receptor beta chains from the same sample are listed, as sequenced in a study of blood T cell repertoires in COVID-19. Repertoires were generated with immunoSEQ multiplex PCR, while TCRdb's copy carries only in-frame clones and drops some. The top ten clones hold roughly a quarter of a sample with under 45,000 clones, 76% of them seen once. The sample taken for sequencing was peripheral blood. Source of these receptors: an older man with acute or convalescent COVID-19.

This rearrangement joins TRBV7-9 to TRBJ1-3; D is ambiguous. Germline CDR1 is SEHNR and CDR2 is FQNEAQ (reference sequence). The CDR3 is made up of 14 amino acids. Trimming removed 5 bases from V and 3 bases from J, with 11 bases in between. The DNA of the CDR3 is TGTGCCAGCAGCCACGGGGAAAGTGGAAACACCATATATTTT. This encodes CASSHGESGNTIYF.

The CDR3 DNA reads TGTGCCAGCAACGGCGGGACCTATGGCTACACCTTC. Encoded protein: CASNGGTYGYTF. This sequence joins TRBV6-5 and TRBJ1-2, with a weak D call TRBD1 (5 bases). The germline CDR1 and CDR2 sequences are MNHEY and SVGAGI. The CDR3 runs to 12 residues. With 7 bases removed from V and 4 bases from J, the gap between germline ends came to 10 bases.

Points on this clone: The conserved phenylalanine or tryptophan is not found at the CDR3 terminus, so this likely reflects a read error. V gene TRBV6-5 combines with J gene TRBJ2-7; 7 bases line up with TRBD1. CDR1 and CDR2 (germline): MNHEY, SVGAGI. Trimming cost V 1 base and J 1 base; bases outside gene matches: 7. This CDR3 spans 16 amino acids. The DNA for the CDR3 is TGTGCCAGCAGTTACTTAACCGGGACAGCATCCTACGAGCAGTACCTC. Protein product: CASSYLTGTASYEQYL.

The chain employs TRBV30 and TRBJ1-2, with 10 bases that match TRBD1. V trimming: 2 bases; J trimming: 4 bases; junction bases outside the gene matches: 4. The germline V gene has CDR1 GTSNPN and CDR2 SVGIG (reference sequence). The CDR3 contains 14 residues. CDR3 in DNA: TGTGCCTGGAGTAGGGACAGGGGAGGCTATGGCTACACCTTC. It yields the protein CAWSRDRGGYGYTF.

Here the CDR3 reads CASRKRGGLDTQYF. As DNA, the CDR3 is TGTGCCAGTAGGAAGCGGGGGGGCCTGGATACGCAGTATTTT. This chain connects TRBV19 to TRBJ2-3, with TRBD2 matching over 10 bases. The V segment lost 6 bases and the J segment 6 bases; nucleotides outside the gene matches: 6. This CDR3 has 14 amino acids. Per germline, CDR1 LNHDA and CDR2 SQIVND (reference sequence).

The rearrangement links TRBV5-6 to TRBJ1-2, with D possibly TRBD1 on 6 matching bases. Per germline, CDR1 SGHDT and CDR2 YYEEEE. This CDR3 region has 14 residues. The V and J ends lost 4 bases and 5 bases respectively, with 15 bases between them. CDR3 bases: TGTGCCAGCAGCACCCCGACAGGCAGATATGGCTACACCTTC. It translates to CASSTPTGRYGYTF.

The J gene is TRBJ1-2, the V gene TRBV5-6; D not certain. CDR3 length: 15 amino acids. The V end lost 0 bases, the J end lost 6 bases, and 15 bases lay between the germline ends. From germline, CDR1 is SGHDT and CDR2 YYEEEE. The CDR3 loop reads CASSLAYVTRDGYTF. Here the CDR3 DNA reads TGTGCCAGCAGCTTGGCCTATGTGACGAGGGATGGCTACACCTTC.

This clone was observed a handful of times. This chain links TRBV29-1 with TRBJ1-2; D might be TRBD1 (6 bases). The CDR3 covers 11 residues. Germline-derived CDR1 and CDR2 are SQVTM and ANQGSEA. The ends were cut back, 7 bases at V and 7 bases at J, with 13 bases in the middle. CDR3 in amino acids: CSAYQGTGYTF. The CDR3 DNA sequence: TGCAGCGCCTACCAGGGGACTGGCTACACCTTC.

V and J are TRBV5-1 and TRBJ2-1; 10 bases are a match to TRBD2. The CDR3 is 14 residues long. The germline V gene has CDR1 SGHRS and CDR2 YFSETQ. Germline trimming cut 5 bases from V and 7 bases from J; bases unmatched to any gene: 6. CDR3 sequence (DNA): TGCGCCAGCAGGAGCGGGAGGGCCAGAAATGAGCAGTTCTTC. It translates to CASRSGRARNEQFF.

The chain has TRBV20-1 and TRBJ1-1; a possible D gene is TRBD1 (5 bases). V lost 2 bases, J lost 11 bases, and 12 bases lay in between. The CDR3 has 11 amino acids. CDR1 and CDR2 (germline): DFQATT, SNEGSKA (reference sequence). In nucleotides, the CDR3 is TGCAGTGCTAGACTCCTGGGGGGGGCTTTCTTT. Its protein is CSARLLGGAFF.

The chain joins TRBV10-1 to TRBJ2-2; no clear D gene. The CDR3 consists of 13 residues. V was clipped by 5 bases and J by 0 bases, with 4 bases between them. From germline, CDR1 is WNHNN and CDR2 SYGVQD (reference sequence). The CDR3 DNA is TGCGCCAGCAGTCAGACGAACACCGGGGAGCTGTTTTTT. It yields the protein CASSQTNTGELFF.

The genes are TRBV6-1 and TRBJ1-3; D perhaps matches TRBD1 (6 bases). Germline values: CDR1 MNHNS, CDR2 SASEGT. The CDR3 runs to 13 residues. Between the trimmed V and J ends, which lost 3 bases and 3 bases, there was a span of 6 bases. The CDR3 nucleotides are TGTGCCAGCAGTGACAGGGGTGGAAACACCATATATTTT. Translation: CASSDRGGNTIYF.

This clone was detected only a few times. V gene TRBV6-1 combines with J gene TRBJ1-3, with a possible D match to TRBD1 (6 bases). Trimming pared 2 bases from V and 0 bases from J, leaving 20 bases between. Germline CDR1 is MNHNS and CDR2 is SASEGT. The CDR3 extends over 19 amino acids. The CDR3 sequence is CASSENGQGRRISGNTIYF. For the CDR3, the DNA is TGTGCCAGCAGTGAAAACGGGCAGGGGCGACGAATCTCTGGAAACACCATATATTTT.

This clone has more than one count but fewer than ten. The gene calls are TRBV7-2 and TRBJ2-7; D is ambiguous. The CDR3 is 15 residues long. The V gene lost 1 base and the J gene lost 2 bases, with 12 bases spanning the gap. The germline V gene has CDR1 SGHTA and CDR2 FQGNSA. The CDR3 loop is CASSLGPSRAYEQYF. In DNA, the CDR3 is TGTGCCAGCAGCTTAGGCCCTTCCCGGGCCTACGAGCAGTACTTC.

The rearrangement joins TRBV7-2 to TRBJ1-2, with no clear D. This CDR3 has 12 amino acids. Germline-derived CDR1 and CDR2 are SGHTA and FQGNSA. Trimming removed 3 bases at V and 4 bases at J, with 6 bases between. CDR3 amino acids: CASSFSTYGYTF. As DNA, the CDR3 is TGTGCCAGCAGCTTTTCTACCTATGGCTACACCTTC.

In its sample, this clone was seen once. J is TRBJ1-4 and V is TRBV7-9, with 7 bases matching TRBD1. J was trimmed by 7 bases and V by 7 bases; bases with no gene match: 6. The CDR3 extends over 13 amino acids. Germline values: CDR1 SEHNR, CDR2 FQNEAQ (reference sequence). In DNA form, the CDR3 reads TGTGCCAGCACCCAGGGGGAGATTGAAAAACTGTTTTTT. Translated, it gives CASTQGEIEKLFF.

The rearrangement links TRBV11-3 to TRBJ1-2; D is possibly TRBD1 (5 bases). The CDR3 spans 13 residues. V dropped 1 base and J dropped 8 bases, with 11 bases sitting between them. Germline V gene data show CDR1 as SGHNT and CDR2 as YENEEA. In DNA, the CDR3 is TGTGCCAGCAGCTTAGGGCAGGGTCACGGCTACACCTTC. Translating gives CASSLGQGHGYTF.

This sequence joins TRBV6-5 and TRBJ2-5; 7 bases agree with TRBD1. Germline V lookup: CDR1 MNHEY, CDR2 SVGAGI. Germline trimming cut 6 bases from V and 1 base from J; bases unmatched to any gene: 8. CDR3 length equals 15 residues. CDR3: CASSASTGIQETQYF. The CDR3 DNA sequence: TGTGCCAGCAGCGCCTCGACAGGGATCCAAGAGACCCAGTACTTC.

The chain employs TRBV19 and TRBJ1-6; possible D gene TRBD1, 6 bases. CDR3 size: 16 residues. Trimming cost V 3 bases and J 6 bases, with 15 bases left between them. The germline CDR1 and CDR2 sequences are LNHDA and SQIVND (reference sequence). The DNA for the CDR3 is TGTGCCAGTAGTATCCGGCAGGGGCTGAGTAATTCACCCCTCCACTTT. It translates to CASSIRQGLSNSPLHF.

The V call is TRBV10-2, the J call TRBJ2-5, with TRBD2 identical over 12 bases. Germline V CDR1 and CDR2: WSHSY, SAAADI. CDR3 size: 15 residues. With V trimmed by 6 bases and J by 4 bases, 6 bases remained unmatched. This chain's CDR3 is CASRMTSGSVETQYF. CDR3 sequence (DNA): TGCGCCAGCAGGATGACTAGCGGGAGCGTAGAGACCCAGTACTTC.

CDR3 bases: TGTGCCAGCAGTCTAACAGGGTTAGCGAATTCACCCCTCCACTTT. Amino acids: CASSLTGLANSPLHF. The J gene is TRBJ1-6, the V gene TRBV27; weak D call: TRBD1 (6 bases). The V gene lost 5 bases and the J gene lost 7 bases, with 15 bases spanning the gap. Looked up from germline, CDR1 is MNHEY and CDR2 is SMNVEV (reference sequence). The CDR3 extends over 15 amino acids.

This clone has just a few counts. This chain links TRBV6-1 with TRBJ1-3; no clear D gene. CDR3 length: 16 residues. V was shortened by 3 bases and J by 0 bases, with 12 bases between the two germline ends. The germline gives CDR1 MNHNS, CDR2 SASEGT. CDR3 in amino acids: CASSEEGPYSGNTIYF. The DNA of the CDR3 is TGTGCCAGCAGTGAGGAGGGTCCTTACTCTGGAAACACCATATATTTT.

V is TRBV6-5 and J is TRBJ2-5; tentative D call: TRBD1 (6 bases). Germline CDR1 is MNHEY and CDR2 is SVGAGI. CDR3 length: 14 residues. The ends were cut back, 0 bases at V and 2 bases at J, with 7 bases in the middle. CDR3 DNA: TGTGCCAGCAGTTACTCGGACAGTCAAGAGACCCAGTACTTC. Residues: CASSYSDSQETQYF.

As DNA, the CDR3 is TGTGCCAGCCATAAGGGGAATTCACCCCTCCACTTT. It specifies CASHKGNSPLHF. The genes are TRBV2 and TRBJ1-6; TRBD1 is a possible D gene (5 bases). V was trimmed by 8 bases and J by 7 bases, leaving 9 bases between them. The CDR3 spans 12 residues. Germline CDR1 reads SNHLY; CDR2 reads FYNNEI.

In its sample, this clone was seen once. CDR3 protein: CATSRLTTGMTEAFF. CDR3 sequence (DNA): TGTGCCACCAGCAGGCTTACGACAGGGATGACTGAAGCTTTCTTT. J is TRBJ1-1 and V is TRBV15, with 7 bases that match TRBD1. The V and J ends lost 3 bases and 5 bases, in that order; junction bases with no gene match: 9. Per the germline V gene, CDR1 is LNHNV and CDR2 is YYDKDF (reference sequence). The CDR3 totals 15 residues.

The chain is built from TRBV28 and TRBJ1-5; perhaps TRBD1 as D (6 bases). The CDR3 totals 15 residues. Trimming shortened V by 5 bases and J by 0 bases, and 11 bases separated the two germline ends. The germline V gene has CDR1 MDHEN and CDR2 SYDVKM. CDR3 region: CASSRGGDSNQPQHF. The CDR3 bases are TGTGCCAGCAGTAGGGGGGGGGATAGCAATCAGCCCCAGCATTTT.

V gene TRBV30 combines with J gene TRBJ2-3, with TRBD2 matching over 7 bases. CDR3 length: 16 amino acids. Per the germline V gene, CDR1 is GTSNPN and CDR2 is SVGIG (reference sequence). Trimming at V came to 3 bases and at J to 0 bases, leaving 9 bases not matched to a gene. CDR3 DNA sequence: TGTGCCTGGAGGCCCCTCGCGCGGGGGAGCACAGATACGCAGTATTTT. Its translation: CAWRPLARGSTDTQYF.

Notes on this clone: Compared with germline, one end of the junction differs, possibly owing to a read error. The CDR3 sequence is CASSYSQVSNDGYTF. CDR3 nucleotide sequence: TGTGCCAGCAGTTACTCGCAAGTGTCTAACGATGGCTACACCTTC. The chain employs TRBV6-5 and TRBJ1-2; no firm D call. The CDR3 extends over 15 amino acids. Germline V gene sequence: CDR1 MNHEY, CDR2 SVGAGI.

The sample holds a few counts of this clone. V is TRBV10-3 and J is TRBJ2-1, with 9 bases that match TRBD2. Unmatched junction bases numbered 8, after V lost 10 bases and J lost 7 bases. The length of the CDR3 is 13 residues. CDR1 is ENHRY, CDR2 SYGVKD, per germline. CDR3 sequence: CATVSGGGNEQFF. DNA of the CDR3: TGTGCCACGGTTAGCGGGGGAGGAAATGAGCAGTTCTTC.

This clone was counted a single time. CDR3 in amino acids: CSATSGSYNEQFF. CDR3 DNA sequence: TGCAGTGCTACTAGCGGAAGCTACAATGAGCAGTTCTTC. V is TRBV29-1 and J is TRBJ2-1, with 8 positions matching TRBD2. This CDR3 comprises 13 residues. Per the germline V gene, CDR1 is SQVTM and CDR2 is ANQGSEA.